This T cell receptor (beta chain) was recorded in a study of shared clonotypes between healthy human individuals. On this clone: What it recognizes is unknown.

General observations from the study: The authors sampled blood alone, and tissue repertoires likely differ.

Germline-derived CDR1 and CDR2 are LNHDA and SQIVND (reference sequence). Trimming removed 7 bases from V and 6 bases from J; junction bases left unmatched: 12. The CDR3 has 15 residues. Genomic DNA (from each subset) was split evenly across several immunoSEQ plates. The data were produced by immunoSEQ multiplex PCR, yet TCRdb's version contains in-frame clones alone and is incomplete. Of under 2.5 million clones in the sample, just under 95% were seen once. The chain links TRBV19 to TRBJ2-7, with 10 nucleotides matching TRBD1. The sequenced sample was naive CD4+ T cells from PBMCs. Regarding subset: CD45RA+ positively selected. This TCR derives from a man younger than 35 in good health. Some clones in this sample may be carry-over from other donors' samples. The CDR3 loop is CASKGTGVAALEQYF. Here the CDR3 DNA reads TGTGCCAGTAAAGGGACAGGGGTAGCTGCGCTCGAGCAGTACTTC.